Below, 27 T cell receptor beta chains from the same sample are listed, as sequenced in a study of blood T cells in healthy people across ages. Next came a second PCR, run for 7 to 11 cycles, which used a sample-barcoded 5' primer along with a J-beta primer mix. TCRdb independently ran MiXCR on the 5' RACE reads; one entry per CDR3 protein. The table includes more than 800,000 distinct CDR3 sequences, 25% to 35% detected once. Input material: blood. Receptors originate from an elderly woman in good health.

On this clonotype itself: Just one base apart from a much larger clone, this may be a read error. V is TRBV6-5 and J is TRBJ2-3, with D possibly being TRBD1 or TRBD2 (5 bases each). Germline V gene sequence: CDR1 MNHEY, CDR2 SVGAGI. The CDR3 spans 14 residues. The CDR3 region is CASSLRRNTGTQYF. CDR3 bases: TGTGCCAGCAGTCTCCGGAGGAACACAGGTACGCAGTATTTT.

This clonotype was observed a handful of times. V usage is TRBV6-6 and J usage is TRBJ2-5, with no clear D. Germline assignment: CDR1 MNHNY and CDR2 SVGAGI (reference sequence). This CDR3 has 13 residues. Trimming cost V 2 bases and J 4 bases, with 8 bases left between them. In nucleotides, the CDR3 is TGTGCCAGCAGTTACCGGGTAACAGAGACCCAGTACTTC. It translates to CASSYRVTETQYF.

Concerning this clonotype: At one end, the junction sequence differs from germline, possibly due to a read error. In nucleotides, the CDR3 is TGTGCCAGCAGGTTAGAAGGACAGGCGAACACTGAAGCTTTCTTT. It codes for CASRLEGQANTEAFF. The V and J genes are TRBV7-2 and TRBJ1-1; 7 positions agree with TRBD1. The CDR3 extends over 15 amino acids. In germline, CDR1 is SGHTA, CDR2 FQGNSA.

This clonotype was seen a handful of times. The chain couples TRBV2 to TRBJ1-4, with unresolved D. V shed 1 base and J shed 0 bases, with 12 bases lying between them. Germline lookup yields CDR1 SNHLY and CDR2 FYNNEI. The CDR3 totals 17 residues. The CDR3: CASSEVGGVATNEKLFF. DNA for the CDR3: TGTGCCAGCAGTGAAGTGGGAGGAGTTGCAACTAATGAAAAACTGTTTTTT.

This clonotype has at least ten counts. The chain is built from TRBV6-5 and TRBJ2-3; a possible D gene is TRBD1 (5 bases). From germline, CDR1 is MNHEY and CDR2 SVGAGI. CDR3 length: 12 amino acids. The V end was cut by 6 bases, the J end by 6 bases, with 10 bases between. The CDR3 nucleotides are TGTGCCAGCAGGAACTCAGGGGATACGCAGTATTTT. Its protein product is CASRNSGDTQYF.

About this clonotype itself: It may be a read error: a sequence one base away is much more abundant. The chain links TRBV12-3 or TRBV12-4 to TRBJ2-3, with a weak D call TRBD1 (6 bases). The CDR3 runs to 14 residues. V dropped 6 bases and J dropped 8 bases, with 18 bases sitting between them. In nucleotides, the CDR3 is TGTGCCAGCAGGAGAGGACAGTCCGTTGGTACGCAGTATTTT. As protein: CASRRGQSVGTQYF.

This clonotype appeared many times. V gene TRBV6-5 combines with J gene TRBJ2-1; 8 bases fit TRBD2. V shed 8 bases, J shed 6 bases, and the junction held 9 bases outside the gene matches. Germline CDR1 MNHEY, CDR2 SVGAGI. This CDR3 is built from 14 residues. CDR3 nucleotides: TGTGCCAGCCGACCGGGACTAGGGTTCAATGAGCAGTTCTTC. It translates to CASRPGLGFNEQFF.

As to this clonotype: Since a much larger clone is just one base distant, this may be a read error. This chain joins TRBV27 and TRBJ2-1; TRBD1 matches at 9 bases. CDR3 length: 15 residues. Germline V lookup: CDR1 MNHEY, CDR2 SMNVEV (reference sequence). The CDR3 nucleotides read TGTGCCAGCAGTTTTCGGGACAGGGCGTACAATGAGCACTTCTTC. Translating it yields CASSFRDRAYNEHFF.

The chain joins TRBV14 to TRBJ2-4; the match to TRBD1 covers 8 bases. V gave up 1 base and J gave up 0 bases; unmatched junction bases: 11. CDR3 length: 19 residues. Germline-derived CDR1 and CDR2 are SGHDN and FVKESK. The CDR3 DNA follows: TGTGCCAGCAGCCAAGGGACAGGGTCGGGCCCCCGAGCCAAAAACATTCAGTACTTC. The encoded protein is CASSQGTGSGPRAKNIQYF.

This clonotype came up many times. The genes are TRBV7-2 and TRBJ1-4, with a weak D call TRBD1 (6 bases). V was clipped by 2 bases and J by 5 bases, with 15 bases between them. This CDR3 has 16 residues. CDR1 is SGHTA, CDR2 FQGNSA, per germline. The CDR3 region has the DNA TGTGCCAGCAGCTTACAGGGGAGGGGAGGAAATGAAAAACTGTTTTTT. Amino acids: CASSLQGRGGNEKLFF.

V usage is TRBV7-2 and J usage is TRBJ1-2, with 10 bases that match TRBD1. The length of the CDR3 is 15 residues. CDR1 is SGHTA and CDR2 is FQGNSA in the germline V gene. Losses at the gene ends were 2 bases for V and 7 bases for J; bases not matched to a gene: 7. CDR3 nucleotide sequence: TGTGCCAGCAGCTTACGAAGACAGGGGGCACGTGGCTACACCTTC. This codes for CASSLRRQGARGYTF.

The rearrangement uses TRBV12-3 or TRBV12-4 and TRBJ1-3, with D possibly matching TRBD1 (6 bases). The CDR3 length is 15 residues. The V end was cut by 6 bases, the J end by 0 bases, with 12 bases between. CDR3 loop: CASSSTGHSGNTIYF. CDR3 in DNA: TGTGCCAGCAGCTCCACAGGGCACTCTGGAAACACCATATATTTT.

This clonotype was seen a single time. This chain uses TRBV12-3 or TRBV12-4 with TRBJ2-2; D is ambiguous. There are 17 residues in the CDR3. V was trimmed by 2 bases and J by 1 base, leaving 14 bases between them. This chain's CDR3 is CASSLTLIQLNTGELFF. DNA of the CDR3: TGTGCCAGCAGTTTAACACTGATCCAACTGAACACCGGGGAGCTGTTTTTT.

Notes on this clonotype: A much larger clone differs by one base, so this may be a read error. This chain connects TRBV24-1 to TRBJ2-1; unclear D gene. CDR1 is KGHDR and CDR2 is SFDVKD in the germline V gene. This CDR3 comprises 13 residues. CDR3 DNA sequence: TGTGCCATCAGTGATAACTTATACAATGAGCAGTTCTTC. Translated, it gives CAISDNLYNEQFF.

Worth noting for this clonotype: A read error may be the cause here, since a much bigger clone is one base away. The chain has TRBV12-3 or TRBV12-4 and TRBJ2-5; TRBD1 agrees at 9 bases. The trim removed 5 bases at V and 11 bases at J, leaving 15 bases unmatched. This CDR3 spans 15 amino acids. CDR3 residues: CASSLGQGKLNEQYF. The CDR3 nucleotides are TGTGCCAGCAGTCTCGGACAGGGGAAGCTGAATGAGCAGTACTTC.

This clonotype appeared many times. CDR3 residues: CASTVLAGGLGEQFF. As DNA, the CDR3 is TGTGCCAGCACAGTCCTAGCGGGGGGGCTCGGTGAGCAGTTCTTC. The chain is built from TRBV6-2 or TRBV6-3 and TRBJ2-1, with 12 bases matching TRBD2. Per germline, CDR1 MNHEY and CDR2 SVGEGT. The CDR3 covers 15 residues. V shed 7 bases and J 9 bases; nucleotides not matched to a gene: 10.

This clonotype came up many times. The chain employs TRBV29-1 and TRBJ1-1; maybe TRBD1 (5 bases). CDR3 length: 12 residues. The germline V gene has CDR1 SQVTM and CDR2 ANQGSEA. V was cut by 4 bases and J by 11 bases, with 17 bases left in between. The CDR3 nucleotides read TGCAGCGTTGTACCCAGGCAGGGTAACGCTTTCTTT. This sequence encodes CSVVPRQGNAFF.

About this clonotype itself: A much larger clone differs by one base, so this may be a read error. The gene calls are TRBV18 and TRBJ2-3; D could derive from TRBD1 or TRBD2 (5 bases each). V was trimmed by 6 bases and J by 4 bases, leaving 23 bases between them. In germline, CDR1 is KGHSH, CDR2 LQKENI. The CDR3 is 17 residues long. The CDR3 nucleotides read TGTGCCAGCTCCCTAAACTGGGGGAAAATTACCCCAGATACGCAGTATTTT. Its translation is CASSLNWGKITPDTQYF. The whole variable domain, filled in from reference TRBV18 and TRBJ2-3, reads NAGVMQNPRHLVRRRGQEARLRCSPMKGHSHVYWYRQLPEEGLKFMVYLQKENIIDESGMPKERFSAEFPKEGPSILRIQQVVRGDSAAYFCASSLNWGKITPDTQYFGPGTRLTVL.

This clonotype has only a few counts. The J gene is TRBJ2-7, the V gene TRBV20-1; D may be TRBD1 (6 bases). CDR3 length: 15 residues. CDR1 DFQATT and CDR2 SNEGSKA come from the germline V gene (reference sequence). The V end lost 6 bases, the J end lost 1 base, and 19 bases lay between the germline ends. The CDR3 loop is CSAGDPGHLSYEQYF. The CDR3 bases are TGCAGTGCGGGAGACCCGGGACACCTATCCTACGAGCAGTACTTC.

A word on this clonotype: Being one base from a much bigger clone, this may be a read error. V gene TRBV20-1 combines with J gene TRBJ1-5; D not resolved. There are 12 residues in the CDR3. The germline V gene has CDR1 DFQATT and CDR2 SNEGSKA (reference sequence). CDR3 DNA: TGCAGTGCTACCGGTAGCGATCAGCCCCAGCATTTT. Residues: CSATGSDQPQHF.

The chain recombines TRBV2 with TRBJ1-2; a possible D gene is TRBD1 (6 bases). The CDR3 length is 13 residues. The germline V gene has CDR1 SNHLY and CDR2 FYNNEI. Deletions cut 5 bases from V and 7 bases from J, with 14 bases between. CDR3 sequence (DNA): TGTGCCAGCAGTCCCAGACAGGAAGGTGGCTACACCTTC. This codes for CASSPRQEGGYTF.

This clonotype appeared many times. The chain couples TRBV12-3 or TRBV12-4 to TRBJ2-1, with 10 bases aligning to TRBD2. Germline trimming cut 3 bases from V and 2 bases from J; bases unmatched to any gene: 4. CDR3 size: 16 residues. The CDR3 coding sequence is TGTGCCAGCAGTTTTGCTAGCGGGGGAACCTACAATGAGCAGTTCTTC. The encoded protein is CASSFASGGTYNEQFF.

This rearrangement joins TRBV10-3 to TRBJ2-1, with 8 bases that match TRBD2. V dropped 6 bases and J dropped 3; count of bases not matched to a gene: 10. Germline CDR1 and CDR2: ENHRY and SYGVKD. CDR3 size: 16 residues. This CDR3 is CAIRDAGRAVYNEQFF. In DNA form, the CDR3 reads TGTGCCATCAGAGACGCCGGGAGGGCCGTCTACAATGAGCAGTTCTTC.

The J gene is TRBJ2-1, the V gene TRBV5-1, with 7 nucleotides matching TRBD2. This CDR3 is 16 amino acids long. CDR1 and CDR2 (germline): SGHRS, YFSETQ. The J segment lost 2 bases and the V segment lost 0 bases, leaving 5 bases of the junction unmatched. CDR3 loop: CASSLESSGPYNEQFF. The CDR3 DNA sequence: TGCGCCAGCAGCTTGGAGTCTAGCGGACCCTACAATGAGCAGTTCTTC. The full variable domain, with the rest looked up from reference TRBV5-1 and TRBJ2-1, is KAGVTQTPRYLIKTRGQQVTLSCSPISGHRSVSWYQQTPGQGLQFLFEYFSETQRNKGNFPGRFSGRQFSNSRSEMNVSTLELGDSALYLCASSLESSGPYNEQFFGPGTRLTVL.

On this clonotype itself: This may be a read error: a much more frequent sequence differs by one nucleotide. V usage is TRBV28 and J usage is TRBJ2-5; no clear D gene. Near its end, the DNA agrees better with TRBJ2-7, so the J call may be wrong. CDR1 is MDHEN and CDR2 is SYDVKM in the germline V gene. CDR3 length: 14 residues. The CDR3 is CASSPPPRIGEQYF. The CDR3 nucleotides read TGTGCCAGCAGCCCGCCCCCTAGGATCGGCGAGCAGTACTTC.

The chain couples TRBV29-1 to TRBJ2-2; 14 bases agree with TRBD2. V lost 7 bases and J lost 7; bases outside the gene matches: 5. The CDR3 has 14 amino acids. The germline V gene has CDR1 SQVTM and CDR2 ANQGSEA. The DNA for the CDR3 is TGCAGCGCAGGACTAGCGGGGGGCTACGGGGAGCTGTTTTTT. Its protein is CSAGLAGGYGELFF.

About this clonotype: Lacking the conserved final phenylalanine or tryptophan, this CDR3 likely reflects a read error. The rearrangement joins TRBV2 to TRBJ1-5; no definite D call. Germline V CDR1 and CDR2: SNHLY, FYNNEI. Trimming removed 4 bases at V and 3 bases at J, with 10 bases between. CDR3 size: 14 residues. In DNA form, the CDR3 reads TGTGCCAGCAGTGTCACCAGGCTCAATCAGCCCCAGCATCTT. Its translation is CASSVTRLNQPQHL.